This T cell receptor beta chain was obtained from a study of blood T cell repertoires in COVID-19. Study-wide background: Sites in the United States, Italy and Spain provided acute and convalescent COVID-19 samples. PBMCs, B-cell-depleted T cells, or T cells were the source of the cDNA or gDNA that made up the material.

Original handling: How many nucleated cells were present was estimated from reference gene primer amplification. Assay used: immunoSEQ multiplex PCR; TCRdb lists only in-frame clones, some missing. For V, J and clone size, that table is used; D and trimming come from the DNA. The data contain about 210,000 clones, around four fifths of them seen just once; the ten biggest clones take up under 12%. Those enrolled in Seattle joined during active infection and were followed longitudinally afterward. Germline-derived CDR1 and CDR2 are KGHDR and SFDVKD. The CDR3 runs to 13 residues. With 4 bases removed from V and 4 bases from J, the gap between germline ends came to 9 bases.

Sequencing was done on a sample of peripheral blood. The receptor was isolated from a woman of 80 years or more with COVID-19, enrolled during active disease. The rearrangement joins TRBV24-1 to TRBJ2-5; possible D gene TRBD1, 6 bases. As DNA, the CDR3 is TGTGCCACCAGTGACGGGACAAGAGAGACCCAGTACTTC. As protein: CATSDGTRETQYF.